One and the same sample provided the 21 T cell receptor beta chains below, sequenced in a study of blood T cell repertoires in COVID-19. Clones were sequenced by immunoSEQ multiplex PCR, and TCRdb holds only the in-frame ones, with some missing. Here the sample spans 40,000 or so clones, around four fifths being singletons. The sample taken for sequencing was peripheral blood. All receptors derive from a man in his 60s with COVID-19, enrolled during active disease.

The chain has TRBV19 and TRBJ1-5; D remains unclear. CDR1 and CDR2 from the germline V gene are LNHDA and SQIVND (reference sequence). The CDR3 covers 13 residues. V lost 3 bases and J 7 bases, leaving 10 bases between the germline ends. Here the CDR3 reads CASSMGVGQPQHF. The CDR3 DNA reads TGTGCCAGTAGTATGGGAGTAGGACAGCCCCAGCATTTT.

A word on this clone: One end of the junction fails to match germline, which may point to a read error. The V gene is TRBV6-1, the J gene TRBJ1-1; D is ambiguous. CDR3 length: 13 amino acids. Germline assignment: CDR1 MNHNS and CDR2 SASEGT. The CDR3 DNA follows: TGTGCCAGCTGTGAGGTCCTAAACACTGAAGCTTTCTTT. This translates into CASCEVLNTEAFF.

In this sample, this clone turned up a few times. Here the CDR3 reads CASSYSAQGNTEAFF. DNA of the CDR3: TGTGCCAGCAGTTACTCAGCTCAGGGGAACACTGAAGCTTTCTTT. The chain combines TRBV6-5 with TRBJ1-1; the D gene is possibly TRBD1 (5 bases). The germline gives CDR1 MNHEY, CDR2 SVGAGI. The germline V and J ends were trimmed by 0 bases and 1 base, with 9 bases remaining between them. The CDR3 covers 15 residues.

This chain uses TRBV7-9 with TRBJ1-4; D not resolved. Trimming took off 1 base at V and 13 bases at J, with 10 bases between the two ends. The germline gives CDR1 SEHNR, CDR2 FQNEAQ (reference sequence). This CDR3 has 12 residues. DNA for the CDR3: TGTGCCAGCAGCTTAGAGGCCGGGAGACTGTTTTTT. It specifies CASSLEAGRLFF.

This clone was seen once. The chain employs TRBV4-3 and TRBJ1-5; 11 positions match TRBD1. Germline assignment: CDR1 LGHNA and CDR2 YSLEER. The CDR3 spans 16 residues. After removal of 0 bases from V and 5 bases from J, the junction contained 3 bases not matched to a gene. The CDR3 loop is CASSQERDRGDQPQHF. The CDR3 DNA follows: TGCGCCAGCAGCCAAGAACGGGACAGGGGGGATCAGCCCCAGCATTTT.

V gene TRBV9 combines with J gene TRBJ1-3; D is possibly TRBD1 (6 bases). CDR3 size: 14 residues. Per the germline V gene, CDR1 is SGDLS and CDR2 is YYNGEE. The V gene lost 3 bases and the J gene lost 1 base, with 8 bases spanning the gap. CDR3: CASSARGSGNTIYF. CDR3 coding DNA: TGTGCCAGCAGCGCCAGGGGTTCTGGAAACACCATATATTTT. The variable domain in full, completed from reference TRBV9 and TRBJ1-3, reads DSGVTQTPKHLITATGQRVTLRCSPRSGDLSVYWYQQSLDQGLQFLIQYYNGEERAKGNILERFSAQQFPDLHSELNLSSLELGDSALYFCASSARGSGNTIYFGEGSWLTVV.

This rearrangement joins TRBV10-2 to TRBJ1-1; 8 bases line up with TRBD1. Germline trimming cut 6 bases from V and 1 base from J; bases unmatched to any gene: 7. This CDR3 is 15 amino acids long. Germline CDR1 WSHSY, CDR2 SAAADI. CDR3 amino acids: CASRGRTGKNTEAFF. The CDR3 DNA is TGCGCCAGCAGGGGGAGGACAGGGAAGAACACTGAAGCTTTCTTT.

This chain uses TRBV6-5 with TRBJ2-7; 8 nucleotides match TRBD1. There are 14 residues in the CDR3. Looked up from germline, CDR1 is MNHEY and CDR2 is SVGAGI. J lost 8 bases, V lost 5 bases, and 11 bases had no gene match. CDR3 amino acids: CASSQGQVGFKQYF. CDR3 bases: TGTGCCAGCAGTCAGGGACAGGTTGGCTTCAAGCAGTACTTC.

The chain combines TRBV14 with TRBJ2-7, with a weak D call TRBD1 (7 bases). V dropped 1 base and J dropped 0 bases, with 25 bases sitting between them. Germline V gene lookup returns CDR1 SGHDN and CDR2 FVKESK. There are 20 residues in the CDR3. CDR3 protein: CASSQAATPTGRGRSYEQYF. DNA of the CDR3: TGTGCCAGCAGCCAAGCCGCGACTCCGACAGGGCGGGGACGCTCCTACGAGCAGTACTTC.

The chain has TRBV7-2 and TRBJ2-3; D remains ambiguous. V lost 4 bases and J lost 0, with 5 bases in between. Germline values: CDR1 SGHTA, CDR2 FQGNSA. The CDR3 is made up of 13 amino acids. CDR3 sequence: CASSSLSTDTQYF. The CDR3 DNA follows: TGTGCCAGCAGCTCTCTTAGCACAGATACGCAGTATTTT.

This chain links TRBV20-1 with TRBJ1-5, with D perhaps matching TRBD1 (6 bases). Looked up from germline, CDR1 is DFQATT and CDR2 is SNEGSKA (reference sequence). The CDR3 runs 13 residues. V shed 3 bases and J shed 5 bases, with 11 bases lying between them. CDR3 DNA: TGCAGTGCTAGTCGACAGGCAGATCAGCCCCAGCATTTT. Translating it yields CSASRQADQPQHF.

The J gene is TRBJ1-3, the V gene TRBV28; D gene uncertain. In germline, CDR1 is MDHEN, CDR2 SYDVKM. The germline V and J ends were trimmed by 3 bases and 0 bases, with 6 bases remaining between them. The length of the CDR3 is 14 residues. CDR3 sequence reads: CASSFGASGNTIYF. The CDR3 nucleotides read TGTGCCAGCAGTTTCGGAGCCTCTGGAAACACCATATATTTT.

This sequence joins TRBV4-1 and TRBJ2-2, with D tentatively TRBD2 (6 bases). Germline V lookup: CDR1 MGHRA, CDR2 YSYEKL. V lost 1 base to trimming and J lost 4 bases, with 19 bases between them. The CDR3 runs to 18 residues. Here the CDR3 reads CASSQGPLQRVVTGELFF. Here the CDR3 DNA reads TGCGCCAGCAGCCAAGGACCACTACAGCGGGTGGTCACCGGGGAGCTGTTTTTT.

The CDR3 region has the DNA TGTGCCAGCAGCCCCACTCCCGGGGAGCTGTTTTTT. Amino acid sequence: CASSPTPGELFF. V gene TRBV7-3 combines with J gene TRBJ2-2, with no clear D. Germline V gene sequence: CDR1 SGHTA, CDR2 FQGTGA. The V end was cut by 5 bases, the J end by 6 bases, with 7 bases between. This CDR3 comprises 12 residues.

The rearrangement uses TRBV9 and TRBJ2-7; 12 nucleotides align to TRBD2. The V gene's germline CDR1 is SGDLS and CDR2 YYNGEE. V shed 4 bases and J 0 bases; nucleotides not matched to a gene: 5. The CDR3 consists of 16 residues. CDR3 coding DNA: TGTGCCAGCAGCAAGGGACTAGCGGGTCTCTCCTACGAGCAGTACTTC. Translation: CASSKGLAGLSYEQYF.

This clone was counted a few times. The chain is built from TRBV28 and TRBJ1-1; 8 nucleotides line up with TRBD1. CDR3 size: 18 residues. The V and J ends lost 1 base and 1 base, in that order; junction bases with no gene match: 11. Germline assignment: CDR1 MDHEN and CDR2 SYDVKM. CDR3 in DNA: TGTGCCAGCAGTTTATTTATGCAGGGGGCACGGAGGAACACTGAAGCTTTCTTT. It translates to CASSLFMQGARRNTEAFF.

V is TRBV28 and J is TRBJ2-7; D call uncertain. The V and J ends lost 4 bases and 0 bases respectively, with 4 bases between them. CDR3 length: 12 amino acids. Germline lookup yields CDR1 MDHEN and CDR2 SYDVKM. DNA for the CDR3: TGTGCCAGCAGTTCGGTCTCCTACGAGCAGTACTTC. Translation gives CASSSVSYEQYF. Full variable domain (missing parts from reference TRBV28 and TRBJ2-7): DVKVTQSSRYLVKRTGEKVFLECVQDMDHENMFWYRQDPGLGLRLIYFSYDVKMKEKGDIPEGYSVSREKKERFSLILESASTNQTSMYLCASSSVSYEQYFGPGTRLTVT.

The gene calls are TRBV15 and TRBJ2-1; no clear D gene. Trimming cost V 5 bases and J 2 bases, with 16 bases left between them. Germline V gene sequence: CDR1 LNHNV, CDR2 YYDKDF (reference sequence). The CDR3 runs to 16 residues. The CDR3: CATSSRGLEPYNEQFF. DNA for the CDR3: TGTGCCACCAGCTCTCGTGGTCTAGAACCCTACAATGAGCAGTTCTTC.

The V and J genes are TRBV11-2 and TRBJ1-3, with D possibly matching TRBD1 (5 bases). Germline V CDR1 and CDR2: SGHAT, FQNNGV. The CDR3 consists of 15 residues. With 0 bases removed from V and 4 bases from J, the gap between germline ends came to 10 bases. CDR3 DNA sequence: TGTGCCAGCAGCTTAGAGCCAGGGTGGGGAAACACCATATATTTT. The encoded protein is CASSLEPGWGNTIYF.

For the CDR3, the DNA is TGTGCCAGCAGCCAAGATAAGGCTAGCAGCTACGAGCAGTACTTC. Translation: CASSQDKASSYEQYF. The chain carries TRBV4-2 and TRBJ2-7, with D tentatively TRBD2 (5 bases). CDR1 is LGHNA, CDR2 YNFKEQ, per germline. The CDR3 contains 15 residues. V lost 0 bases and J 3 bases, leaving 12 bases between the germline ends.

This clone was observed a few times. The chain carries TRBV19 and TRBJ1-1, with 7 bases lining up with TRBD1. Germline V gives CDR1 LNHDA, CDR2 SQIVND (reference sequence). The junction had 1 base not matched to a gene; V was cut back by 6 bases and J by 3 bases. The length of the CDR3 is 12 residues. The CDR3 nucleotides are TGTGCCAGTAGGGGACAGTACACTGAAGCTTTCTTT. This sequence encodes CASRGQYTEAFF.